The 25 T cell receptor beta chains listed next were all sequenced from one sample in a study of human T cells and chemical hapten exposure. MiXCR was run by TCRdb on the RACE reads, yielding one entry per CDR3 protein. The sample includes 75,000 to 90,000 distinct CDR3 sequences, 10% of them seen just once. The time point here: patch test 2, 6 weeks after DPC sensitization. The treatment here: therapeutic diphenylcyclopropenone sensitization with weekly scalp DPC. This specimen was whole blood, taken in connection with sensitization to the hapten diphenylcyclopropenone (DPC). The receptors shown here come from a woman in her forties or fifties with alopecia areata. Some clones in this sample may be carry-over from other donors' samples.

J is TRBJ2-7 and V is TRBV20-1; D possibly uses TRBD1 or TRBD2 (5 bases each). Germline values: CDR1 DFQATT, CDR2 SNEGSKA (reference sequence). This CDR3 has 15 amino acids. Deletions cut 3 bases from V and 7 bases from J, with 22 bases between. CDR3 in amino acids: CSASIGARVQGEQYF. CDR3 DNA sequence: TGCAGTGCTAGCATCGGGGCCCGGGTACAAGGGGAGCAGTACTTC.

This clonotype was counted at least ten times. The chain joins TRBV7-9 to TRBJ2-3, with 10 nucleotides matching TRBD2. The germline CDR1 and CDR2 sequences are SEHNR and FQNEAQ (reference sequence). The CDR3 contains 15 residues. V shed 5 bases and J 5 bases; nucleotides not matched to a gene: 7. The CDR3 sequence is CASSRSGRKGDTQYF. CDR3 DNA sequence: TGTGCCAGCAGCCGTAGCGGGAGGAAGGGAGATACGCAGTATTTT.

The chain carries TRBV5-6 and TRBJ2-3; the D is unclear. The germline V and J ends were trimmed by 0 bases and 0 bases, with 5 bases remaining between them. The germline V gene has CDR1 SGHDT and CDR2 YYEEEE. The CDR3 totals 14 residues. The CDR3 bases are TGTGCCAGCAGCTTGGCGGCAAGCACAGATACGCAGTATTTT. Translating gives CASSLAASTDTQYF.

The gene calls are TRBV11-2 and TRBJ1-1, with 7 bases aligning to TRBD1. V lost 5 bases and J lost 6; bases outside the gene matches: 9. The CDR3 runs 14 residues. From germline, CDR1 is SGHAT and CDR2 FQNNGV. The CDR3: CASSKRQGIAEAFF. The CDR3 nucleotides read TGTGCCAGCAGCAAAAGACAGGGTATCGCTGAAGCTTTCTTT.

This clonotype was counted many times. The V call is TRBV7-2, the J call TRBJ1-5; maybe TRBD1 (5 bases). This CDR3 contains 15 residues. Trimming removed 1 base from V and 8 bases from J, with 15 bases in between. Germline loops: CDR1 SGHTA, CDR2 FQGNSA. The DNA of the CDR3 is TGTGCCAGCAGCTTAGAAGGGGTCACCCCGAAGCCCCAGCATTTT. Protein product: CASSLEGVTPKPQHF.

The rearrangement joins TRBV13 to TRBJ1-2; 8 bases align to TRBD1. The CDR3 length is 13 residues. The ends lost 5 bases at V and 9 bases at J; junction bases unmatched: 8. Germline V gene sequence: CDR1 PRHDT, CDR2 FYEKMQ (reference sequence). The CDR3 sequence is CASSTYRGESYTF. CDR3 nucleotides: TGTGCCAGCAGCACATACAGGGGGGAGAGCTACACCTTC.

This clonotype was recorded at least ten times. The V and J genes are TRBV7-2 and TRBJ2-1; 8 bases match TRBD2. Germline assignment: CDR1 SGHTA and CDR2 FQGNSA. The CDR3 loop spans 15 amino acids. The ends lost 8 bases at V and 8 bases at J; junction bases unmatched: 14. In nucleotides, the CDR3 is TGTGCCAGCGGGGGCGGGCGGGAGGCGGTGGATGAGCAGTTCTTC. It is translated as CASGGGREAVDEQFF.

This clonotype is judged medium-sized (0.01 to 0.1%). The rearrangement joins TRBV20-1 to TRBJ2-1; 9 nucleotides align to TRBD2. Trimming took 1 base from V and 8 from J; bases not matched to a gene: 6. The CDR3 sequence is 14 residues long. The germline CDR1 and CDR2 sequences are DFQATT and SNEGSKA (reference sequence). CDR3 region: CSARVAGGPHEQFF. CDR3 in DNA: TGCAGTGCTAGAGTCGCGGGAGGGCCCCATGAGCAGTTCTTC.

This clonotype showed up many times. V usage is TRBV6-1 and J usage is TRBJ1-1, with D unclear. The V gene lost 2 bases and the J gene lost 3 bases, with 7 bases spanning the gap. There are 13 residues in the CDR3. The germline gives CDR1 MNHNS, CDR2 SASEGT. The CDR3 DNA reads TGTGCCAGCAGTGAACGGAGCTACACTGAAGCTTTCTTT. It specifies CASSERSYTEAFF.

This clonotype showed up many times. J is TRBJ1-1 and V is TRBV7-9, with D unresolved. Germline V CDR1 and CDR2: SEHNR, FQNEAQ (reference sequence). This CDR3 contains 14 residues. Trimming stripped 2 bases from V and 1 base from J, with 8 bases between. CDR3 sequence (DNA): TGTGCCAGCAGCTTAATTGTAGAGAACACTGAAGCTTTCTTT. Its protein is CASSLIVENTEAFF.

This clonotype was counted ten times or more. The germline gene is not matched at one end of the junction; a read error may be the cause. This CDR3 is CASSEDGLRVEAFF. CDR3 nucleotide sequence: TGTGCCAGCAGCGAAGATGGTCTTAGGGTCGAAGCTTTCTTT. The rearrangement joins TRBV2 to TRBJ1-1; D is unclear. From germline, CDR1 is SNHLY and CDR2 FYNNEI. CDR3 length: 14 amino acids.

This clonotype was seen ten or more times. V and J are TRBV2 and TRBJ1-1; 7 bases line up with TRBD1. This CDR3 is 13 amino acids long. After removal of 10 bases from V and 1 base from J, the junction contained 6 bases not matched to a gene. Germline V gene lookup returns CDR1 SNHLY and CDR2 FYNNEI. The CDR3 spells CATGQAPNTEAFF. CDR3 in DNA: TGTGCCACAGGACAGGCACCGAACACTGAAGCTTTCTTT. Full variable domain (remainder filled in from reference TRBV2 and TRBJ1-1): EPEVTQTPSHQVTQMGQEVILRCVPISNHLYFYWYRQILGQKVEFLVSFYNNEISEKSEIFDDQFSVERPDGSNFTLKIRSTKLEDSAMYFCATGQAPNTEAFFGQGTRLTVV.

The genes are TRBV28 and TRBJ2-7; a possible D gene is TRBD2 (6 bases). Trimming took 5 bases from V and 3 from J, leaving 17 bases between them. CDR3 length equals 15 residues. Germline CDR1 is MDHEN and CDR2 is SYDVKM. CDR3 in DNA: TGTGCCAGCAGTCCACAAACGGGACTCATCTACGAGCAGTACTTC. Translating gives CASSPQTGLIYEQYF.

The chain has TRBV3-1 and TRBJ2-7, with D possibly matching TRBD1 (5 bases). The CDR3 spans 15 residues. CDR1 is LGHDT and CDR2 is YNNKEL in the germline V gene (reference sequence). Trimming removed 0 bases from V and 5 bases from J, with 14 bases in between. The chain's CDR3 is CASSQDRVVGDEQYF. The CDR3 region has the DNA TGTGCCAGCAGCCAAGACAGGGTAGTAGGTGACGAGCAGTACTTC.

This clonotype was recorded at least ten times. This chain uses TRBV27 with TRBJ1-6; D gene unclear. The CDR3 contains 14 residues. V gave up 5 bases and J gave up 5 bases, with 10 bases separating them. The germline V gene encodes CDR1 MNHEY and CDR2 SMNVEV (reference sequence). CDR3 DNA sequence: TGTGCCAGCAGTCTAAGATCGAATAATTCACCCCTCCACTTT. This encodes CASSLRSNNSPLHF.

This clonotype was counted between two and nine times. The CDR3 sequence: CSARGPAFLAKNIQYF. CDR3 sequence (DNA): TGCAGTGCTAGAGGGCCAGCATTTCTAGCCAAAAACATTCAGTACTTC. The chain recombines TRBV20-1 with TRBJ2-4; no clear D. The CDR3 has 16 amino acids. CDR1 DFQATT and CDR2 SNEGSKA come from the germline V gene (reference sequence). With 1 base removed from V and 0 bases from J, the gap between germline ends came to 13 bases.

This clonotype appeared many times. The V call is TRBV29-1, the J call TRBJ2-5; 7 bases align to TRBD1. The CDR3 runs 12 residues. Germline V lookup: CDR1 SQVTM, CDR2 ANQGSEA. After removal of 7 bases from V and 4 bases from J, the junction contained 6 bases not matched to a gene. Here the CDR3 reads CSAGDSRETQYF. The CDR3, as DNA: TGCAGCGCCGGGGACAGCCGAGAGACCCAGTACTTC. Drawing the rest from reference TRBV29-1 and TRBJ2-5, the complete variable domain is SAVISQKPSRDICQRGTSLTIQCQVDSQVTMMFWYRQQPGQSLTLIATANQGSEATYESGFVIDKFPISRPNLTFSTLTVSNMSPEDSSIYLCSAGDSRETQYFGPGTRLLVL.

Only a few counts were recorded for this clonotype. The chain links TRBV3-1 to TRBJ2-1; D uncertain. This CDR3 spans 14 amino acids. The V end was cut by 1 base, the J end by 6 bases, with 10 bases between. Germline CDR1 reads LGHDT; CDR2 reads YNNKEL (reference sequence). CDR3 coding DNA: TGTGCCAGCAGCCAAGGTTCCGGATCCAATGAGCAGTTCTTC. Its protein is CASSQGSGSNEQFF.

This sequence joins TRBV6-2 or TRBV6-3 and TRBJ1-5, with D possibly TRBD1 on 6 matching bases. Germline V gives CDR1 MNHEY, CDR2 SVGEGT. V was pared by 6 bases and J by 4 bases, with 10 bases between. CDR3 length: 13 residues. The DNA of the CDR3 is TGTGCCAGCAGCACCGGACAGAATCAGCCCCAGCATTTT. It translates to CASSTGQNQPQHF.

This clonotype appeared many times. CDR3 nucleotide sequence: TGCAGTGCTCAACGCTCCTACGAGCAGTACTTC. It encodes CSAQRSYEQYF. This chain joins TRBV20-1 and TRBJ2-7; D is unclear. The CDR3 loop spans 11 amino acids. V was trimmed by 5 bases and J by 0 bases, leaving 5 bases between them. Germline CDR1 DFQATT, CDR2 SNEGSKA (reference sequence).

The sample holds many counts of this clonotype. The chain combines TRBV7-9 with TRBJ2-1; the match to TRBD1 covers 9 bases. V lost 5 bases to trimming and J lost 8 bases; unmatched junction nucleotides: 16. In germline, CDR1 is SEHNR, CDR2 FQNEAQ (reference sequence). The CDR3 is made up of 17 amino acids. The CDR3 DNA reads as TGTGCCAGCAGCCCCCCCTTCCGGGACAGGGCTAGTGATGAGCAGTTCTTC. The encoded protein is CASSPPFRDRASDEQFF.

This clonotype was detected many times. This chain links TRBV20-1 with TRBJ1-3; 7 nucleotides line up with TRBD1. The CDR3 contains 15 residues. Germline V gene data show CDR1 as DFQATT and CDR2 as SNEGSKA (reference sequence). The junction had 6 bases not matched to a gene; V was cut back by 4 bases and J by 0 bases. The CDR3 protein is CSATGTESSGNTIYF. CDR3 sequence (DNA): TGCAGTGCTACCGGGACAGAGAGCTCTGGAAACACCATATATTTT.

This clonotype was seen a handful of times. The chain uses TRBV9 and TRBJ2-1; possibly TRBD1 for D (5 bases). The V gene lost 2 bases and the J gene lost 9 bases, with 18 bases spanning the gap. CDR3 length equals 15 residues. The germline V gene has CDR1 SGDLS and CDR2 YYNGEE. CDR3 amino acids: CASSVAGWVLGEQFF. The CDR3 coding sequence is TGTGCCAGCAGCGTTGCAGGGTGGGTTTTGGGTGAGCAGTTCTTC.

V usage is TRBV5-1 and J usage is TRBJ2-7; D may be TRBD1 (6 bases). Germline CDR1 reads SGHRS; CDR2 reads YFSETQ. There are 14 residues in the CDR3. V was trimmed by 0 bases and J by 2 bases, leaving 9 bases between them. The CDR3 here is CASSLVTGPYEQYF. Here the CDR3 DNA reads TGCGCCAGCAGCTTGGTGACAGGACCCTACGAGCAGTACTTC.

The chain couples TRBV5-1 to TRBJ1-1; D unresolved. Germline V CDR1 and CDR2: SGHRS, YFSETQ. The CDR3 consists of 14 residues. V was clipped by 0 bases and J by 1 base, with 7 bases between them. CDR3 DNA: TGCGCCAGCAGCTTGGAGGTTAGGAACACTGAAGCTTTCTTT. Translated, it gives CASSLEVRNTEAFF.